This entry lists 32 T cell receptor beta chains sequenced from one sample in a study of spatial heterogeneity in lung cancer. Study outcomes and limitations: Tumor mutation counts were tracked by expanded intratumoral alpha and beta TCR counts.

From the 5' RACE reads, TCRdb called clonotypes with MiXCR, one entry per CDR3 protein. The table has about 1,800 distinct CDR3 sequences, 8% to 9.5% seen once. Sample time point: sample taken at primary tumor resection. The antigens these receptors bind are not known. Sequences were derived from lung tumor tissue, sampled at surgery. The receptor set was obtained from a female donor with early-stage non-small cell lung cancer.

By sample fraction, this clonotype is medium-sized. The rearrangement joins TRBV6-1 to TRBJ1-5; D ambiguous. CDR3 length: 13 amino acids. V gave up 6 bases and J gave up 0 bases, with 6 bases separating them. The germline V gene has CDR1 MNHNS and CDR2 SASEGT. In DNA, the CDR3 is TGTGCCAGCAGCGGGAATAGCAATCAGCCCCAGCATTTT. Translation: CASSGNSNQPQHF.

This clonotype occurred a few times. The chain has TRBV12-3 or TRBV12-4 and TRBJ2-2, with D perhaps assigned TRBD1 or TRBD2 (5 bases each). The CDR3 has 16 amino acids. Trimming left V 4 bases short and J 4 bases short, with 16 bases between. CDR3 DNA sequence: TGTGCCAGCAGTTCCCCTCTCGGGACGGGCACCGGGGAGCTGTTTTTT. Translation gives CASSSPLGTGTGELFF.

By share, this clonotype ranks as medium-sized (0.01 to 0.1%). V and J are TRBV5-1 and TRBJ2-3; 16 bases map to TRBD2. The trim removed 0 bases at V and 4 bases at J, leaving 8 bases unmatched. The CDR3 totals 19 residues. CDR1 SGHRS and CDR2 YFSETQ come from the germline V gene. DNA for the CDR3: TGCGCCAGCAGCTTGGCCGGGACTAGCGGGAGGGCCCGGGCAGATACGCAGTATTTT. Protein product: CASSLAGTSGRARADTQYF. Supplemented by reference TRBV5-1 and TRBJ2-3, the full variable domain reads KAGVTQTPRYLIKTRGQQVTLSCSPISGHRSVSWYQQTPGQGLQFLFEYFSETQRNKGNFPGRFSGRQFSNSRSEMNVSTLELGDSALYLCASSLAGTSGRARADTQYFGPGTRLTVL.

This clonotype is labeled as medium-sized (0.01 to 0.1%). The V call is TRBV7-9, the J call TRBJ2-2; D ambiguous. From germline, CDR1 is SEHNR and CDR2 FQNEAQ (reference sequence). With 4 bases removed from V and 4 bases from J, the gap between germline ends came to 10 bases. The CDR3 has 14 residues. CDR3 coding DNA: TGTGCCAGCAGCTCCCCATGGGGCACCGGGGAGCTGTTTTTT. It translates to CASSSPWGTGELFF.

This clonotype has a single count. CDR3 nucleotide sequence: TGTGCTAGTGGTTTCCTCCCGACAGGGGCCTACAATGAGCAGTTCTTC. Translating gives CASGFLPTGAYNEQFF. This chain joins TRBV12-5 and TRBJ2-1; 8 bases line up with TRBD1. V was pared by 3 bases and J by 2 bases, with 6 bases of the junction left unmatched. In germline, CDR1 is LGHNT, CDR2 FRNRAP. The CDR3 is 16 residues long.

A few counts support this clonotype. The chain employs TRBV5-1 and TRBJ1-2; TRBD1 matches 10 bases. The junction had 8 bases not matched to a gene; V was cut back by 4 bases and J by 2 bases. This CDR3 contains 16 residues. The V gene's germline CDR1 is SGHRS and CDR2 YFSETQ. The CDR3 protein is CASSRAPGQGNYGYTF. The CDR3 DNA sequence: TGCGCCAGCAGCCGGGCTCCGGGACAGGGGAACTATGGCTACACCTTC.

By share, this clonotype counts as medium-sized. CDR3 protein: CASSLRGRTEAFF. In nucleotides, the CDR3 is TGTGCCAGCAGCTTACGGGGGCGCACTGAAGCTTTCTTT. The gene calls are TRBV11-2 and TRBJ1-1; D is perhaps TRBD1 (6 bases). CDR1 is SGHAT and CDR2 is FQNNGV in the germline V gene. CDR3 size: 13 residues. The ends were cut back, 2 bases at V and 4 bases at J, with 8 bases in the middle.

The chain combines TRBV13 with TRBJ1-1, with D tentatively TRBD1 (5 bases). The CDR3 is 15 residues long. Germline CDR1 is PRHDT and CDR2 is FYEKMQ (reference sequence). Trimming took off 2 bases at V and 0 bases at J, with 10 bases between the two ends. The CDR3: CASSLRGSVNTEAFF. The DNA of the CDR3 is TGTGCCAGCAGCTTAAGGGGCAGCGTGAACACTGAAGCTTTCTTT.

This clonotype qualifies as medium-sized. The chain is built from TRBV7-2 and TRBJ2-1, with D possibly matching TRBD2 (5 bases). This CDR3 spans 14 amino acids. V lost 4 bases and J 8 bases, leaving 15 bases between the germline ends. Germline V gives CDR1 SGHTA, CDR2 FQGNSA. The CDR3 reads CASSSLGGYYEQFF. The CDR3 bases are TGTGCCAGCAGCTCACTGGGCGGGTATTATGAGCAGTTCTTC.

This clonotype is deemed medium-sized. CDR3 residues: CASRAGRYSGSYNSPLHF. As DNA, the CDR3 is TGTGCCAGCCGCGCAGGGAGATATAGCGGCTCCTATAATTCACCCCTCCACTTT. The gene calls are TRBV13 and TRBJ1-6; TRBD1 might be the D (5 bases). The CDR3 has 18 residues. Germline V CDR1 and CDR2: PRHDT, FYEKMQ (reference sequence). With 8 bases removed from V and 0 bases from J, the gap between germline ends came to 20 bases.

Judged by abundance, this clonotype is medium-sized. The rearrangement links TRBV7-2 to TRBJ2-5, with 8 bases matching TRBD2. This CDR3 has 12 amino acids. The germline V gene encodes CDR1 SGHTA and CDR2 FQGNSA. V lost 6 bases to trimming and J lost 3 bases; unmatched junction nucleotides: 0. The CDR3: CASSSGEETQYF. The DNA of the CDR3 is TGTGCCAGCAGTAGCGGGGAAGAGACCCAGTACTTC.

By share, this clonotype ranks as large. This sequence joins TRBV6-5 and TRBJ2-3, with D perhaps matching TRBD2 (5 bases). V shed 4 bases and J shed 4 bases, with 15 bases lying between them. The CDR3 sequence is 15 residues long. Germline V gene data show CDR1 as MNHEY and CDR2 as SVGAGI. The CDR3 nucleotides are TGTGCCAGCAGTTTGGGAGTTCCCCGCCCAGATACGCAGTATTTT. It translates to CASSLGVPRPDTQYF.

The V call is TRBV27, the J call TRBJ1-2, with D perhaps matching TRBD1 (6 bases). This CDR3 is built from 14 residues. The germline V gene encodes CDR1 MNHEY and CDR2 SMNVEV (reference sequence). V lost 6 bases and J 4 bases, leaving 15 bases between the germline ends. The CDR3 loop reads CASRTSGQFYGYTF. The CDR3 nucleotides read TGTGCCAGCAGAACCTCTGGACAGTTCTATGGCTACACCTTC.

This clonotype is classed as medium-sized. V gene TRBV19 combines with J gene TRBJ1-5, with unresolved D. Germline loops: CDR1 LNHDA, CDR2 SQIVND (reference sequence). The V and J ends lost 6 bases and 7 bases respectively, with 10 bases between them. This CDR3 has 12 amino acids. The CDR3 DNA follows: TGTGCCAGTAGCGGCAGCCGGCAGCCCCAGCATTTT. Amino acid sequence: CASSGSRQPQHF.

This clonotype is judged medium-sized (0.01 to 0.1%). This chain joins TRBV7-8 and TRBJ2-5; 7 bases align to TRBD1. Germline trimming cut 5 bases from V and 2 bases from J; bases unmatched to any gene: 2. The CDR3 has 13 amino acids. The germline V gene has CDR1 SGHVS and CDR2 FQNEAQ. In nucleotides, the CDR3 is TGTGCCAGCAGCCGGGGACAGCAAGAGACCCAGTACTTC. Translated, it gives CASSRGQQETQYF. The whole variable domain, filled in from reference TRBV7-8 and TRBJ2-5, reads GAGVSQSPRYKVAKRGQDVALRCDPISGHVSLFWYQQALGQGPEFLTYFQNEAQLDKSGLPSDRFFAERPEGSVSTLKIQRTQQEDSAVYLCASSRGQQETQYFGPGTRLLVL.

This clonotype is medium-sized (0.01 to 0.1%). The chain combines TRBV7-8 with TRBJ2-2; D not certain. The CDR3 extends over 12 amino acids. Trimming took off 2 bases at V and 6 bases at J, with 4 bases between the two ends. CDR1 is SGHVS, CDR2 FQNEAQ, per germline. The CDR3 reads CASSLRSGELFF. The CDR3 DNA reads TGTGCCAGCAGCTTACGGTCCGGGGAGCTGTTTTTT.

Only a few counts were recorded for this clonotype. The chain has TRBV18 and TRBJ2-7; 8 bases align to TRBD1. The germline CDR1 and CDR2 sequences are KGHSH and LQKENI. J lost 2 bases, V lost 3 bases, and 9 bases had no gene match. The CDR3 consists of 16 residues. DNA of the CDR3: TGTGCCAGCTCACCTTCGGGACAGGCGTTCACCTACGAGCAGTACTTC. Translation: CASSPSGQAFTYEQYF.

Sample share makes this clonotype medium-sized. With a much larger clone just one base away, this may be a read error. V and J are TRBV5-1 and TRBJ1-6; D is perhaps TRBD1 (6 bases). The CDR3 runs 13 residues. CDR1 SGHRS and CDR2 YFSETQ come from the germline V gene. The CDR3 DNA follows: TGCGTCAGCAGCTCAGGACAGAATTCACCCCTCCACTTT. It translates to CVSSSGQNSPLHF. Full variable domain (outside the CDR3, taken from reference TRBV5-1 and TRBJ1-6): KAGVTQTPRYLIKTRGQQVTLSCSPISGHRSVSWYQQTPGQGLQFLFEYFSETQRNKGNFPGRFSGRQFSNSRSEMNVSTLELGDSALYLCVSSSGQNSPLHFGNGTRLTVT.

This clonotype is medium-sized (0.01 to 0.1%) by share. The J gene is TRBJ2-5, the V gene TRBV20-1; D not resolved. V dropped 6 bases and J dropped 5 bases, with 19 bases sitting between them. The CDR3 contains 14 residues. Germline V gene sequence: CDR1 DFQATT, CDR2 SNEGSKA (reference sequence). The CDR3 region is CSAGGSAKPETQYF. In DNA, the CDR3 is TGCAGTGCGGGCGGCTCGGCCAAACCGGAGACCCAGTACTTC.

The rearrangement links TRBV15 to TRBJ2-2; D gene ambiguous. Germline assignment: CDR1 LNHNV and CDR2 YYDKDF (reference sequence). Trimming shortened V by 0 bases and J by 6 bases, and 11 bases separated the two germline ends. The CDR3 consists of 15 residues. The CDR3 here is CATSRDKREAGELFF. CDR3 nucleotides: TGTGCCACCAGCAGAGATAAAAGGGAAGCCGGGGAGCTGTTTTTT. Based on the CDR3 plus reference TRBV15 and TRBJ2-2, the full variable domain is DAMVIQNPRYQVTQFGKPVTLSCSQTLNHNVMYWYQQKSSQAPKLLFHYYDKDFNNEADTPDNFQSRRPNTSFCFLDIRSPGLGDTAMYLCATSRDKREAGELFFGEGSRLTVL.

This clonotype qualifies as medium-sized. The rearrangement uses TRBV11-2 and TRBJ1-2; D is unresolved. V shed 1 base and J shed 8 bases, with 14 bases lying between them. The germline CDR1 and CDR2 sequences are SGHAT and FQNNGV. This CDR3 spans 14 amino acids. CDR3 nucleotides: TGTGCCAGCAGCTTAGCAGTCGGGGAGCGGGGCTACACCTTC. It is translated as CASSLAVGERGYTF. Combining the CDR3 with reference TRBV11-2 and TRBJ1-2 gives the whole variable domain EAGVAQSPRYKIIEKRQSVAFWCNPISGHATLYWYQQILGQGPKLLIQFQNNGVVDDSQLPKDRFSAERLKGVDSTLKIQPAKLEDSAVYLCASSLAVGERGYTFGSGTRLTVV.

In its sample, this clonotype ranks as large. The chain has TRBV5-5 and TRBJ2-3; D is perhaps TRBD2 (6 bases). The CDR3 sequence is 15 residues long. The germline V and J ends were trimmed by 3 bases and 6 bases, with 17 bases remaining between them. Germline CDR1 and CDR2: SGHKS and YYEKEE (reference sequence). In DNA, the CDR3 is TGTGCCAGCAGCTCCCCCGGGACTTCTTTGGATACGCAGTATTTT. It yields the protein CASSSPGTSLDTQYF. The complete variable domain, with remaining parts taken from reference TRBV5-5 and TRBJ2-3, reads DAGVTQSPTHLIKTRGQQVTLRCSPISGHKSVSWYQQVLGQGPQFIFQYYEKEERGRGNFPDRFSARQFPNYSSELNVNALLLGDSALYLCASSSPGTSLDTQYFGPGTRLTVL.

This clonotype is deemed large (0.1 to 1%). The rearrangement joins TRBV23-1 to TRBJ1-5, with D possibly TRBD1 on 6 matching bases. TRBV23-1 is known as an ORF, though its function is uncertain. This CDR3 is 17 amino acids long. V was clipped by 3 bases and J by 5 bases, with 20 bases between them. CDR3 DNA: TGCGCCAGCAGTCACCCCCACAGGGAGCTTCGCGATCAGCCCCAGCATTTT. Amino acid sequence: CASSHPHRELRDQPQHF.

This clonotype rates as medium-sized. The chain has TRBV5-1 and TRBJ1-1, with TRBD1 matching 7 bases. Per the germline V gene, CDR1 is SGHRS and CDR2 is YFSETQ. This CDR3 comprises 14 residues. V lost 3 bases, J lost 1 base, and 3 bases stayed unmatched. The CDR3 nucleotides are TGCGCCAGCAGCTCGGGACAGCCGAACACTGAAGCTTTCTTT. Residues: CASSSGQPNTEAFF.

To note about this clonotype: A read error is possible here, since a much larger clone lies one base away. V gene TRBV7-8 combines with J gene TRBJ1-1; D not certain. The CDR3 runs 12 residues. V was clipped by 3 bases and J by 5 bases, with 7 bases between them. Germline CDR1 reads SGHVS; CDR2 reads FQNEAQ. CDR3 nucleotides: TGTGCCAGCAGCTTGTGGGAGACTGAAGCTTTCTTT. Its protein is CASSLWETEAFF.

The chain employs TRBV5-5 and TRBJ1-2, with a tentative D call TRBD1 (6 bases). V was clipped by 3 bases and J by 6 bases, with 15 bases between them. The germline V gene has CDR1 SGHKS and CDR2 YYEKEE (reference sequence). The CDR3 is made up of 14 amino acids. The CDR3 region has the DNA TGTGCCAGCAGCTCCTTCTTCACAGGGAATGGCTACACCTTC. Residues: CASSSFFTGNGYTF. The variable domain in full, with the rest retrieved from reference TRBV5-5 and TRBJ1-2, is DAGVTQSPTHLIKTRGQQVTLRCSPISGHKSVSWYQQVLGQGPQFIFQYYEKEERGRGNFPDRFSARQFPNYSSELNVNALLLGDSALYLCASSSFFTGNGYTFGSGTRLTVV.

This rearrangement joins TRBV4-2 to TRBJ2-1; 11 nucleotides line up with TRBD2. CDR3 size: 15 residues. With V trimmed by 1 base and J by 6 bases, 2 bases remained unmatched. Germline loops: CDR1 LGHNA, CDR2 YNFKEQ. Here the CDR3 reads CASSQGLAGGNEQFF. CDR3 in DNA: TGTGCCAGCAGCCAAGGGCTAGCGGGAGGCAATGAGCAGTTCTTC.

This clonotype rates as medium-sized. The chain uses TRBV6-2 or TRBV6-3 and TRBJ2-7, with D possibly matching TRBD2 (5 bases). This CDR3 region has 12 residues. CDR1 is MNHEY, CDR2 SVGEGT, per germline. Trimming left V 6 bases short and J 2 bases short, with 8 bases between. CDR3 in amino acids: CASSLGTYEQYF. In DNA, the CDR3 is TGTGCCAGCAGCCTCGGGACCTACGAGCAGTACTTC.

The chain has TRBV7-6 and TRBJ2-1, with 7 bases matching TRBD2. Germline trimming cut 5 bases from V and 8 bases from J; bases unmatched to any gene: 15. This CDR3 spans 16 amino acids. Germline V gene lookup returns CDR1 SGHVS and CDR2 FNYEAQ. CDR3 residues: CASSRSGASRGDEQFF. CDR3 in DNA: TGTGCCAGCAGCAGGAGCGGGGCGTCGCGTGGGGATGAGCAGTTCTTC. Full variable domain (outside the CDR3, taken from reference TRBV7-6 and TRBJ2-1): GAGVSQSPRYKVTKRGQDVALRCDPISGHVSLYWYRQALGQGPEFLTYFNYEAQQDKSGLPNDRFSAERPEGSISTLTIQRTEQRDSAMYRCASSRSGASRGDEQFFGPGTRLTVL.

This clonotype ranks as large. This chain connects TRBV11-2 to TRBJ2-7, with D perhaps TRBD1 (6 bases). The CDR3 runs 15 residues. Germline V gene data show CDR1 as SGHAT and CDR2 as FQNNGV. V shed 4 bases and J shed 7 bases, with 20 bases lying between them. CDR3 nucleotide sequence: TGTGCCAGCAGCTCCCAGGGGTTCGGTTTGAAAGAGCAGTACTTC. Protein product: CASSSQGFGLKEQYF.

This clonotype is medium-sized by share. The rearrangement links TRBV27 to TRBJ2-1, with 7 positions matching TRBD1. Germline assignment: CDR1 MNHEY and CDR2 SMNVEV (reference sequence). The CDR3 is 16 amino acids. Trimming at V came to 5 bases and at J to 2 bases, leaving 9 bases not matched to a gene. The CDR3 spells CASSREGGIAYNEQFF. CDR3 DNA: TGTGCCAGCAGTCGAGAAGGGGGCATCGCCTACAATGAGCAGTTCTTC.

This clonotype ranks as medium-sized. The rearrangement uses TRBV29-1 and TRBJ2-3; D is uncertain. With 6 bases removed from V and 1 base from J, the gap between germline ends came to 11 bases. The CDR3 is made up of 13 amino acids. CDR1 is SQVTM and CDR2 is ANQGSEA in the germline V gene. CDR3 coding DNA: TGCAGCGTCACAGATCTGGGCACAGATACGCAGTATTTT. This encodes CSVTDLGTDTQYF.